This is a list of T cell receptor beta chains from one sample in a study of persistence of HIV-infected CD4 T cells. For these receptors, no antigen is known. Using immunoSEQ multiplex PCR, the repertoire was profiled, and TCRdb retains in-frame clones only, with some absent. The data contain around 32,000 clones, roughly three quarters of them singletons. Source: CD4+ T cells sorted from PBMCs after approximately 20-hour stimulation, taken from a patient who received antiretroviral therapy. The receptors were gathered from an adult man with HIV who was CMV-seropositive. Each CDR3 is given with its conserved first and last residue. A D gene is named only where the DNA matches it firmly. For some rows the clone size is stated as once, few or many, or as a class when expanded; others skip it.

TRBV5-1	-	-	TRBJ1-1	TGCGCCAGCAGGGGTCGCCTGAACACTGAAGCTTTCTTT	CASRGRLNTEAFF
TRBV9	-	-	TRBJ1-6	TGTGCCAGCAACCATTCCGGGACGGAAAATTCACCCCTCCACTTT	CASNHSGTENSPLHF
TRBV3-1/TRBV3-2	-	-	TRBJ1-5	TGTGCCAGCAGCCAAGATAAGGATCAGCCCCAGCATTTT	CASSQDKDQPQHF
TRBV7-9	-	TRBD1	TRBJ1-2	TGTGCCAGCAGCCACGACGGGACAGGGGGCGCGGGCTACACCTTC	CASSHDGTGGAGYTF
TRBV6-6	-	TRBD1	TRBJ2-3	TGTGCCAGCACAACTGGGACAGGGGGATCAGATACGCAGTATTTT	CASTTGTGGSDTQYF
TRBV2	-	-	TRBJ2-2	TGTGCCAGCGACCCTGGGGCGGGCACCGGGGAGCTGTTTTTT	CASDPGAGTGELFF
TRBV5-5	-	-	TRBJ2-6	TGTGCCAGCAGCTTGGACCTGATGGCTGGGGCCAACGTCCTGACTTTC	CASSLDLMAGANVLTF
TRBV28	-	TRBD1	TRBJ2-7	TGTGCCAGCACAGCTGAGGACAGGGCCTTGCGGGAGCAGTACTTC	CASTAEDRALREQYF
TRBV3-1/TRBV3-2	-	-	TRBJ1-5	TGTGCCAGCAGCCAAGAAGTAACGGGCCGCAATCAGCCCCAGCATTTT	CASSQEVTGRNQPQHF
TRBV2	-	TRBD1	TRBJ1-1	TGTGCCAGCAGTTGGGGACAGGGGGACACTGAAGCTTTCTTT	CASSWGQGDTEAFF
TRBV19	medium-sized	TRBD2	TRBJ2-1	TGTGCCAGTAGTAAACAGGCGGGGGGCAATGAGCAGTTCTTC	CASSKQAGGNEQFF
TRBV19	-	-	TRBJ1-5	TGTGCCAGTAGTCCCTGGTATCCCCCCAATCAGCCCCAGCATTTT	CASSPWYPPNQPQHF
TRBV19	once	TRBD1	TRBJ1-5	TGTGCCAGTAGTTTACAAGGGACAGGGAGGATAGGCAATCAGCCCCAGCATTTT	CASSLQGTGRIGNQPQHF
TRBV29-1	few	-	TRBJ1-2	TGCAGCGTTGGTGGGGGAGGCAGGGGCAATGGCTACACCTTC	CSVGGGGRGNGYTF
TRBV7-6	-	-	TRBJ1-2	TGTGCCAGCAGCCCGGGATCTAACTATGGCTACACCTTC	CASSPGSNYGYTF
TRBV28	-	TRBD2	TRBJ2-4	TGTGCCAGCAGCCCACTAGCGGGGGGGCCTCAAGCCAAAAACATTCAGTACTTC	CASSPLAGGPQAKNIQYF
TRBV6-5	-	TRBD1	TRBJ1-4	TGTGCCAGCAGTTACTCTCGGGACAGGCTTAATGAAAAACTGTTTTTT	CASSYSRDRLNEKLFF
TRBV3-1/TRBV3-2	-	-	TRBJ1-2	TGTGCCAGCAGCCGACCACAGGGTGGAGGCTACACCTTC	CASSRPQGGGYTF
TRBV18	few	TRBD1	TRBJ1-2	TGTGCCAGCTCACCAGGGGGACAGGGCCATGGCTACACCTTC	CASSPGGQGHGYTF
TRBV6-6	-	-	TRBJ1-4	TGTGCCAGCAGTTCGAATGGAGCTAATGAAAAACTGTTTTTT	CASSSNGANEKLFF
TRBV6-4	-	TRBD1	TRBJ1-5	TGTGCCAGCAGTGAAACAGGGGTAGGCCAGCCCCAGCATTTT	CASSETGVGQPQHF
TRBV28	-	TRBD1	TRBJ1-3	TGTGCCAGCACCCCGACAGGGGGAAACACCATATATTTT	CASTPTGGNTIYF
TRBV6-5	-	TRBD1	TRBJ1-4	TGTGCCAGCAGGCCAGGGACAGCTAATGAAAAACTGTTTTTT	CASRPGTANEKLFF
TRBV7-6	-	TRBD1	TRBJ1-3	TGTGCCAGCAGCTTAGCGGGGACAGGGGTGTCCGGAAACACCATATATTTT	CASSLAGTGVSGNTIYF
TRBV14	-	-	TRBJ2-7	TGTGCCAGCAGCCCTCGCCCCAGCTCCTACGAGCAGTACTTC	CASSPRPSSYEQYF